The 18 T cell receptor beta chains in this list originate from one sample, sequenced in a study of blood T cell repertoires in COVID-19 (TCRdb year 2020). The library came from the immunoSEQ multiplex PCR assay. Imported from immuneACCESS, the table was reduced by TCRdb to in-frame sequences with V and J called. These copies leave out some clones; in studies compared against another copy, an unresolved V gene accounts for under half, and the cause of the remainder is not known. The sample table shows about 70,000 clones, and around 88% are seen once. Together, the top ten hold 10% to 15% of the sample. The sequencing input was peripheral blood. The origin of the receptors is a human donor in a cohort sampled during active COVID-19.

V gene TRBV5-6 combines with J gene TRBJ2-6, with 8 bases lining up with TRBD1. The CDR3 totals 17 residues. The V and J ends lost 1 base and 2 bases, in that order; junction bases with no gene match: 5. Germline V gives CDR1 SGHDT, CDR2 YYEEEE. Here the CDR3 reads CASSLRKTGAGANVLTF. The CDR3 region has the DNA TGTGCCAGCAGCTTGAGGAAGACAGGGGCTGGGGCCAACGTCCTGACTTTC.

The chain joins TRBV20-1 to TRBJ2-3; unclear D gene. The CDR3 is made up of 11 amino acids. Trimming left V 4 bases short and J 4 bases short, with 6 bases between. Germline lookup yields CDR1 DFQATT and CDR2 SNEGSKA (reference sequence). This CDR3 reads CSATPADTQYF. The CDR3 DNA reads TGCAGTGCTACCCCGGCAGATACGCAGTATTTT.

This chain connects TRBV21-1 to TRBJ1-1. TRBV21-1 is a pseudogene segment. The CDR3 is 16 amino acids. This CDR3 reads CASSKLRGGRYTEAFF. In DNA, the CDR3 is TGTGCCAGCAGCAAACTAAGGGGGGGTAGATACACTGAAGCTTTCTTT.

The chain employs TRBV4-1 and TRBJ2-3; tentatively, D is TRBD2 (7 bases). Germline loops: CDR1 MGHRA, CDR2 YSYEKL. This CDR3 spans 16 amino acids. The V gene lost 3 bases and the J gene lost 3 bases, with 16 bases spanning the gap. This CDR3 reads CASSQFGGGGTDTQYF. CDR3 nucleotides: TGCGCCAGCAGCCAGTTCGGGGGAGGGGGAACAGATACGCAGTATTTT.

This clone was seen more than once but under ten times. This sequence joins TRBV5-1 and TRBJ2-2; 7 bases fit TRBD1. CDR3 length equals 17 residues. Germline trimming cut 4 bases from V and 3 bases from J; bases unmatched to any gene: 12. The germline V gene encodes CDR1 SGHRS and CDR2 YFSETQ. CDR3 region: CASSRRSGTVDTGELFF. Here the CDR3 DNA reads TGCGCCAGCAGCAGAAGATCCGGGACAGTGGACACCGGGGAGCTGTTTTTT.

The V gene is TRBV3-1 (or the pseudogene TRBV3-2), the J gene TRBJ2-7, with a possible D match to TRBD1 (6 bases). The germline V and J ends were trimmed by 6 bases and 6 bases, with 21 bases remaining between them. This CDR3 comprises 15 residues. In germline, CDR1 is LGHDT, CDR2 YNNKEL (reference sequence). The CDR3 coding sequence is TGTGCCAGCAGACACACCGGGACACTCCAAGGCGAGCAGTACTTC. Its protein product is CASRHTGTLQGEQYF.

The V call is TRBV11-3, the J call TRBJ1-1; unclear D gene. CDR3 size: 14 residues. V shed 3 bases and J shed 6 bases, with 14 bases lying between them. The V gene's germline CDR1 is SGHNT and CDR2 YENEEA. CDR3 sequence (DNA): TGTGCCAGCAGCTTTTCTCTCGTCGGTTCTGAAGCTTTCTTT. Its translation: CASSFSLVGSEAFF.

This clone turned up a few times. CDR3 amino acids: CASSQAGTGGDETQYF. The CDR3 DNA reads TGTGCCAGCAGCCAAGCTGGGACAGGGGGCGACGAGACCCAGTACTTC. The V and J genes are TRBV3-1 (or the pseudogene TRBV3-2) and TRBJ2-5; TRBD1 agrees at 12 bases. V lost 1 base and J lost 5; bases outside the gene matches: 5. This CDR3 contains 16 residues. Germline lookup yields CDR1 LGHDT and CDR2 YNNKEL (reference sequence).

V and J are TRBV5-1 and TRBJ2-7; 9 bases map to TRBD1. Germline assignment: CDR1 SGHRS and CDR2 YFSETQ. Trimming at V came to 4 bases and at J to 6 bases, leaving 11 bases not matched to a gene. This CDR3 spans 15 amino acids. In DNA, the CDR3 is TGCGCCAGCAGCGGCGGGACAGGGTTGATTACCGAGCAGTACTTC. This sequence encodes CASSGGTGLITEQYF.

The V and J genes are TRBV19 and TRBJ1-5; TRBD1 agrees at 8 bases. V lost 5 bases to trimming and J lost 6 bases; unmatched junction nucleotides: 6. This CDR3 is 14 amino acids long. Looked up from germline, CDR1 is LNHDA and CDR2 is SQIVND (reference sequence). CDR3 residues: CASSLGQAPQPQHF. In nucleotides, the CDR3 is TGTGCCAGTAGTTTGGGACAGGCCCCTCAGCCCCAGCATTTT.

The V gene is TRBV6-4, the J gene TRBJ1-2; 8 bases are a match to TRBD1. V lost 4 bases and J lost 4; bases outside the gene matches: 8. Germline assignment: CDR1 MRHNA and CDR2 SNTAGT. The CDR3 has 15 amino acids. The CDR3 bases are TGTGCCAGCAGTGTTATTGCAGGGGGCCCCTATGGCTACACCTTC. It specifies CASSVIAGGPYGYTF.

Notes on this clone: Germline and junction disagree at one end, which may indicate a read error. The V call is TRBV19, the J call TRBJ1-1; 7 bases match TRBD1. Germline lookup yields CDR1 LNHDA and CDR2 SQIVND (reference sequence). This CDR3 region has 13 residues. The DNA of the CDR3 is TGTGCCAGTAGTCGACAGGGTAACAATGAAGCTTTCTTT. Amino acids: CASSRQGNNEAFF.

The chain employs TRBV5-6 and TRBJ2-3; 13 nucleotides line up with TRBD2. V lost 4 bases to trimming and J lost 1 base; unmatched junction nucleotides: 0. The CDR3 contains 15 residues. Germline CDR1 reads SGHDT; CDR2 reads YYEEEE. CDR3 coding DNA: TGTGCCAGCAGCGGACTAGCGGGGGGCACAGATACGCAGTATTTT. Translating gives CASSGLAGGTDTQYF.

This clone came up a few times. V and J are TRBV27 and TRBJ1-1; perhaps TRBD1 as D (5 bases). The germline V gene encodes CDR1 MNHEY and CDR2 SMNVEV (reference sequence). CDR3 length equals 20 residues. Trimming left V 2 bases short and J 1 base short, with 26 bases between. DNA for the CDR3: TGTGCCAGCAGTTTAAGGTATCAGGGAGGCTGGGCGGGTGGGAACACTGAAGCTTTCTTT. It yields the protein CASSLRYQGGWAGGNTEAFF.

The CDR3 loop is CAISNGGQANEKLFF. As DNA, the CDR3 is TGTGCCATCTCAAACGGGGGGCAGGCTAATGAAAAACTGTTTTTT. This chain joins TRBV28 and TRBJ1-4; the D gene is possibly TRBD1 (6 bases). Germline CDR1 MDHEN, CDR2 SYDVKM. V lost 10 bases, J lost 3 bases, and 18 bases lay in between. This CDR3 has 15 residues.

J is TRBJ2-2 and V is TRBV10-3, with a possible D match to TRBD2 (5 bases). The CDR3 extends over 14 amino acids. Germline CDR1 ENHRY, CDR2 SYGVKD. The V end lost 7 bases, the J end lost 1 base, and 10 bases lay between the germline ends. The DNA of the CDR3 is TGTGCCATCAATGGAGGCGGGAACACCGGGGAGCTGTTTTTT. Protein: CAINGGGNTGELFF.

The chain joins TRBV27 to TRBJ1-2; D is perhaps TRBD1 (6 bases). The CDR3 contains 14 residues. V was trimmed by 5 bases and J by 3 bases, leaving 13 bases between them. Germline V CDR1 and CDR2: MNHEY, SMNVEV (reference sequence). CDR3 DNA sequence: TGTGCCAGCAGTAGGGGGGGAGGGGACTATGGCTACACCTTC. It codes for CASSRGGGDYGYTF.

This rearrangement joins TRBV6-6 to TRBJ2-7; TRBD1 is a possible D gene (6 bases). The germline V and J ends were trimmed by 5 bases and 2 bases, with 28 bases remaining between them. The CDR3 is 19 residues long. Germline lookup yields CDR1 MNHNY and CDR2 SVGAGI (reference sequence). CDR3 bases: TGTGCCAGCAGTCAGGGACAACCATTCTCCTACGAGCAACCCTACGAGCAGTACTTC. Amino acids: CASSQGQPFSYEQPYEQYF.